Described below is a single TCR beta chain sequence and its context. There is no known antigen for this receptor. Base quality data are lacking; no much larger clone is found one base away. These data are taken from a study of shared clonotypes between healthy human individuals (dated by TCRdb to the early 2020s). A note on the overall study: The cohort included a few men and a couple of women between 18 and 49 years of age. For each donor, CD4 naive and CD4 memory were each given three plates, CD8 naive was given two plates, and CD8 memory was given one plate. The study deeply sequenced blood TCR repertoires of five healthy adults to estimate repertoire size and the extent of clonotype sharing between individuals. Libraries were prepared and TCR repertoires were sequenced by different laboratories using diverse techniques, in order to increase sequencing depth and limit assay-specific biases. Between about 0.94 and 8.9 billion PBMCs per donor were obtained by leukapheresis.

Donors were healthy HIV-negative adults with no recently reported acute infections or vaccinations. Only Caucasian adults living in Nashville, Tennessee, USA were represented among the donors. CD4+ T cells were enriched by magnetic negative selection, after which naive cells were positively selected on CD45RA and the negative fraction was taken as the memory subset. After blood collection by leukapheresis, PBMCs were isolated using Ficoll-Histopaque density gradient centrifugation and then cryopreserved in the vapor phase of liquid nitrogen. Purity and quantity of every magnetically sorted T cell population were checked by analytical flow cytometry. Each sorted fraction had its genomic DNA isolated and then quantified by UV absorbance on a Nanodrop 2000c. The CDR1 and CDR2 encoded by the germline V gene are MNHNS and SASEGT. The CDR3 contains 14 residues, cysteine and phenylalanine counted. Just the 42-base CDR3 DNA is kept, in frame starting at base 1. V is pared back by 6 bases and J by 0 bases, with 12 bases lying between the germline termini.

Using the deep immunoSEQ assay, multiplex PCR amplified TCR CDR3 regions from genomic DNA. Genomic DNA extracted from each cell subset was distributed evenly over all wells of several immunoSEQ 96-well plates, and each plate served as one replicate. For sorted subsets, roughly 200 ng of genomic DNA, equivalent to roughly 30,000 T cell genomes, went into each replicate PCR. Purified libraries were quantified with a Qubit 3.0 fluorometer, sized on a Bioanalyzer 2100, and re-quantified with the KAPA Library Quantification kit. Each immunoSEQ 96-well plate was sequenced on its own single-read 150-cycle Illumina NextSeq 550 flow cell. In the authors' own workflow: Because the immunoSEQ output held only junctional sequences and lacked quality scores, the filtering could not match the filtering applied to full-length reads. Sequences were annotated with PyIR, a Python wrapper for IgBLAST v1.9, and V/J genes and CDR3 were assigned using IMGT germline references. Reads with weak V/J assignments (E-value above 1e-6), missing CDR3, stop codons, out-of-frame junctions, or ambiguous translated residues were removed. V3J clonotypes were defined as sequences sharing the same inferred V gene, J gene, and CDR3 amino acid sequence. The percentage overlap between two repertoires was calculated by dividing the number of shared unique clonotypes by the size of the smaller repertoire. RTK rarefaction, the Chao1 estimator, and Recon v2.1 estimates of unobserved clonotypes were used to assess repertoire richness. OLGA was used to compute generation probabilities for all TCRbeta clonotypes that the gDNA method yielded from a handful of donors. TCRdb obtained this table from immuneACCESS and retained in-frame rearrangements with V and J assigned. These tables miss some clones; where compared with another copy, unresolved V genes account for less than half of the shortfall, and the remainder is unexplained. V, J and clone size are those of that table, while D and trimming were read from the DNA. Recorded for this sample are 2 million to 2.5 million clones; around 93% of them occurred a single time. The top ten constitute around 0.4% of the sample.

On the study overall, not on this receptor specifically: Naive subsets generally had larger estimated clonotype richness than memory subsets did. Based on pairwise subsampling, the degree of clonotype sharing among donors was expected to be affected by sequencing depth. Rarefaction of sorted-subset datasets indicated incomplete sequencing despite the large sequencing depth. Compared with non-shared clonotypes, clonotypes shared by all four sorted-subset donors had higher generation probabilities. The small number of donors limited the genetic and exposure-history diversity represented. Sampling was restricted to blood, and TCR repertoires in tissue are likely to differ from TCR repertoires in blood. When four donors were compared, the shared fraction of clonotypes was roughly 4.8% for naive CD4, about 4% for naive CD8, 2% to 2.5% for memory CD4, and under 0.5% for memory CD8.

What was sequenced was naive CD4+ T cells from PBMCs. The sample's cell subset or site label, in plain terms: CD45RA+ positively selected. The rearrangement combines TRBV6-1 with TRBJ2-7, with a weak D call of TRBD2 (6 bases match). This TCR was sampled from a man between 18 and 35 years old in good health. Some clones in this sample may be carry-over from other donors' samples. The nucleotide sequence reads TGTGCCAGCAGCCATCCCGGGGGCTCCTACGAGCAGTACTTC. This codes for CASSHPGGSYEQYF.